Listed below are T cell receptor beta chains from one sample, sequenced in a study of blood T cells in healthy people across ages. TCRdb re-called the 5' RACE reads through MiXCR, storing one row per CDR3 protein. This repertoire shows roughly 830,000 distinct CDR3 sequences, approximately 67% found once; its top ten account for around a quarter. The material sequenced was blood. The receptors were sampled from a man aged 25 to 40 in good health. Each CDR3 is given with its conserved first and last residue. Each record gives: V gene, J gene, clone size, D gene, CDR3 protein, CDR3 DNA. The D gene is left open where the match is weak. Only some rows state a clone size, as once, few, many or a class for expanded clones.

V gene: TRBV4-3; J gene: TRBJ1-6; clone size: .; D gene: TRBD1; CDR3 protein: CASGDRGVGSPLHF; CDR3 DNA: TGCGCCAGCGGTGACAGGGGTGTAGGTTCACCCCTCCACTTT
V gene: TRBV15; J gene: TRBJ2-7; clone size: few; D gene: .; CDR3 protein: CATSQDSSYEQYF; CDR3 DNA: TGTGCCACCAGCCAAGACAGCTCCTACGAGCAGTACTTC
V gene: TRBV7-2; J gene: TRBJ2-3; clone size: .; D gene: .; CDR3 protein: CASSLGVGKLQYF; CDR3 DNA: TGTGCCAGCAGCTTAGGAGTCGGCAAACTGCAGTATTTT
V gene: TRBV24-1; J gene: TRBJ2-1; clone size: .; D gene: .; CDR3 protein: CATSGNLYNEQFF; CDR3 DNA: TGTGCCACCAGTGGAAACCTCTACAATGAGCAGTTCTTC
V gene: TRBV7-2; J gene: TRBJ2-7; clone size: .; D gene: .; CDR3 protein: CASSLAGLPAYEQYF; CDR3 DNA: TGTGCCAGCAGCTTAGCGGGGCTACCTGCCTACGAGCAGTACTTC
V gene: TRBV20-1; J gene: TRBJ1-5; clone size: few; D gene: .; CDR3 protein: CSAGAGGNQPQHF; CDR3 DNA: TGCAGTGCTGGGGCGGGGGGCAATCAGCCCCAGCATTTT
V gene: TRBV4-2; J gene: TRBJ1-6; clone size: .; D gene: TRBD1; CDR3 protein: CASSLNRGRNSYNSPLHF; CDR3 DNA: TGTGCCAGCAGCCTTAACAGGGGGCGGAATTCCTATAATTCACCCCTCCACTTT
V gene: TRBV20-1; J gene: TRBJ2-2; clone size: .; D gene: .; CDR3 protein: CSARGNTNTGELFF; CDR3 DNA: TGCAGTGCTAGAGGGAACACCAACACCGGGGAGCTGTTTTTT
V gene: TRBV5-6; J gene: TRBJ2-2; clone size: .; D gene: TRBD2; CDR3 protein: CASTIAGIPTGELFF; CDR3 DNA: TGTGCCAGCACCATAGCGGGGATACCCACCGGGGAGCTGTTTTTT
V gene: TRBV27; J gene: TRBJ2-7; clone size: .; D gene: TRBD2; CDR3 protein: CASRPSGGSSYEQYF; CDR3 DNA: TGTGCCAGCAGACCTAGCGGGGGGAGCTCCTACGAGCAGTACTTC
V gene: TRBV2; J gene: TRBJ2-1; clone size: .; D gene: TRBD2; CDR3 protein: CASSRTGGPIMNNEQFF; CDR3 DNA: TGTGCCAGCAGTAGGACGGGGGGGCCCATTATGAACAATGAGCAGTTCTTC
V gene: TRBV18; J gene: TRBJ1-1; clone size: .; D gene: .; CDR3 protein: CASSRDIDTEAFF; CDR3 DNA: TGTGCCAGCTCGCGGGACATTGACACTGAAGCTTTCTTT
V gene: TRBV11-3; J gene: TRBJ1-6; clone size: .; D gene: .; CDR3 protein: CASSFVNHLYNSPLHF; CDR3 DNA: TGTGCCAGCAGCTTCGTGAACCACCTTTATAATTCACCCCTCCACTTT
V gene: TRBV6-5; J gene: TRBJ2-1; clone size: .; D gene: .; CDR3 protein: CASSYSVRNEQFF; CDR3 DNA: TGTGCCAGCAGTTACTCGGTTCGCAATGAGCAGTTCTTC
V gene: TRBV5-1; J gene: TRBJ2-7; clone size: few; D gene: .; CDR3 protein: CASRNTPQGIYEQYF; CDR3 DNA: TGCGCCAGCCGAAATACGCCCCAAGGGATCTACGAGCAGTACTTC
V gene: TRBV12-3/TRBV12-4; J gene: TRBJ2-3; clone size: .; D gene: .; CDR3 protein: CASSWPGLSTDTQYF; CDR3 DNA: TGTGCCAGCAGTTGGCCGGGACTTAGCACAGATACGCAGTATTTT
V gene: TRBV4-3; J gene: TRBJ2-5; clone size: .; D gene: .; CDR3 protein: CASSPGMQETRYF; CDR3 DNA: TGCGCCAGCAGCCCGGGGATGCAAGAGACCCGGTACTTC
V gene: TRBV7-2; J gene: TRBJ2-7; clone size: few; D gene: .; CDR3 protein: CASSRSGQIYEQYF; CDR3 DNA: TGTGCCAGCAGCCGATCGGGACAAATCTACGAGCAGTACTTC
V gene: TRBV27; J gene: TRBJ1-6; clone size: .; D gene: .; CDR3 protein: CASSLEGIRSSPLHF; CDR3 DNA: TGTGCCAGCAGTTTGGAGGGTATTCGGAGTTCACCCCTCCACTTT
V gene: TRBV3-1; J gene: TRBJ2-3; clone size: .; D gene: .; CDR3 protein: CASSQWDLNTQYF; CDR3 DNA: TGTGCCAGCAGCCAATGGGACCTGAATACGCAGTATTTT
V gene: TRBV12-3/TRBV12-4; J gene: TRBJ1-4; clone size: .; D gene: .; CDR3 protein: CASSSARIELFF; CDR3 DNA: TGTGCCAGCAGTTCCGCCCGGATCGAACTGTTTTTT
V gene: TRBV20-1; J gene: TRBJ2-1; clone size: .; D gene: TRBD2; CDR3 protein: CSASASGGGEQFF; CDR3 DNA: TGCAGTGCTAGCGCTAGCGGGGGAGGTGAGCAGTTCTTC
V gene: TRBV7-8; J gene: TRBJ2-7; clone size: once; D gene: .; CDR3 protein: CASSHTGLGSEQYF; CDR3 DNA: TGTGCCAGCAGCCACACAGGGCTAGGGAGCGAGCAGTACTTC
V gene: TRBV9; J gene: TRBJ1-4; clone size: few; D gene: TRBD1; CDR3 protein: CASSPGTGGGANEKLFF; CDR3 DNA: TGTGCCAGCAGCCCCGGGACAGGGGGCGGGGCGAATGAAAAACTGTTTTTT
V gene: TRBV6-2/TRBV6-3; J gene: TRBJ1-5; clone size: .; D gene: .; CDR3 protein: CASSYGTSNQPQHF; CDR3 DNA: TGTGCCAGCAGTTACGGGACTAGCAATCAGCCCCAGCATTTT
V gene: TRBV5-1; J gene: TRBJ1-1; clone size: .; D gene: TRBD1; CDR3 protein: CASSPDRGLMNTEAFF; CDR3 DNA: TGCGCCAGCAGCCCGGACAGGGGGCTCATGAACACTGAAGCTTTCTTT
V gene: TRBV20-1; J gene: TRBJ1-1; clone size: .; D gene: .; CDR3 protein: CSARDSTGTEAFF; CDR3 DNA: TGCAGTGCTAGAGATTCTACGGGCACTGAAGCTTTCTTT
V gene: TRBV4-1; J gene: TRBJ1-4; clone size: .; D gene: .; CDR3 protein: CASSQGNAEKLFF; CDR3 DNA: TGCGCCAGCAGCCAGGGGAACGCTGAAAAACTGTTTTTT
V gene: TRBV10-3; J gene: TRBJ2-1; clone size: .; D gene: TRBD1; CDR3 protein: CAISEGQGQSSYNEQFF; CDR3 DNA: TGTGCCATCAGTGAGGGACAGGGACAGAGCTCCTACAATGAGCAGTTCTTC
V gene: TRBV10-3; J gene: TRBJ2-1; clone size: many; D gene: .; CDR3 protein: CAISEGYNEQFF; CDR3 DNA: TGTGCCATCAGTGAGGGGTACAATGAGCAGTTCTTC
V gene: TRBV4-3; J gene: TRBJ1-2; clone size: .; D gene: .; CDR3 protein: CASSQASQVAGGYTF; CDR3 DNA: TGCGCCAGCAGCCAAGCATCACAGGTCGCCGGCGGCTACACCTTC
V gene: TRBV5-1; J gene: TRBJ2-1; clone size: .; D gene: TRBD2; CDR3 protein: CASSSGLAGGPSVNEQFF; CDR3 DNA: TGCGCCAGCAGCTCGGGACTAGCGGGAGGGCCATCGGTCAATGAGCAGTTCTTC
V gene: TRBV6-2/TRBV6-3; J gene: TRBJ2-7; clone size: .; D gene: TRBD1; CDR3 protein: CASSYPGGGYEQYF; CDR3 DNA: TGTGCCAGCAGTTACCCAGGGGGCGGATACGAGCAGTACTTC
V gene: TRBV29-1; J gene: TRBJ1-6; clone size: .; D gene: .; CDR3 protein: CSPRSSPLHF; CDR3 DNA: TGCAGCCCACGTAGTTCACCCCTCCACTTT
V gene: TRBV9; J gene: TRBJ2-7; clone size: .; D gene: .; CDR3 protein: CASSVHSGEQYF; CDR3 DNA: TGTGCCAGCAGCGTCCACAGTGGCGAGCAGTACTTC
V gene: TRBV20-1; J gene: TRBJ2-7; clone size: .; D gene: TRBD1; CDR3 protein: CSAAQGVGYEQYF; CDR3 DNA: TGCAGTGCCGCACAGGGGGTGGGCTACGAGCAGTACTTC
V gene: TRBV5-1; J gene: TRBJ2-1; clone size: .; D gene: .; CDR3 protein: CASSLDGTPPYNEQFF; CDR3 DNA: TGCGCCAGCAGCTTGGATGGGACACCGCCCTACAATGAGCAGTTCTTC
V gene: TRBV20-1; J gene: TRBJ1-2; clone size: few; D gene: .; CDR3 protein: CSARDVVRVITANYGYTF; CDR3 DNA: TGCAGTGCTAGAGATGTGGTCCGGGTGATAACGGCTAACTATGGCTACACCTTC
V gene: TRBV4-2; J gene: TRBJ2-3; clone size: .; D gene: TRBD2; CDR3 protein: CASSPVPTSGGRTDTQYF; CDR3 DNA: TGTGCCAGCAGCCCCGTACCGACTAGCGGGGGGCGGACAGATACGCAGTATTTT
V gene: TRBV29-1; J gene: TRBJ1-3; clone size: .; D gene: .; CDR3 protein: CSVGAGNTIYF; CDR3 DNA: TGCAGCGTTGGAGCTGGAAACACCATATATTTT
V gene: TRBV4-2; J gene: TRBJ2-7; clone size: .; D gene: TRBD1; CDR3 protein: CASSQDFPSRGYEQYF; CDR3 DNA: TGTGCCAGCAGCCAAGATTTTCCTTCCAGGGGGTACGAGCAGTACTTC
V gene: TRBV28; J gene: TRBJ2-1; clone size: .; D gene: .; CDR3 protein: CASSLRGLLGNEQFF; CDR3 DNA: TGTGCCAGCAGTTTAAGGGGACTCCTTGGGAATGAGCAGTTCTTC
V gene: TRBV29-1; J gene: TRBJ2-1; clone size: .; D gene: TRBD2; CDR3 protein: CSVVRGASYEQFF; CDR3 DNA: TGCAGCGTTGTGCGGGGGGCTTCCTACGAGCAGTTCTTC
V gene: TRBV7-2; J gene: TRBJ2-7; clone size: .; D gene: .; CDR3 protein: CASSLARAVMYF; CDR3 DNA: TGTGCCAGCAGCTTAGCGCGAGCGGTCATGTACTTC
V gene: TRBV24-1; J gene: TRBJ1-4; clone size: .; D gene: TRBD1; CDR3 protein: CATGDRGEKLFF; CDR3 DNA: TGTGCCACTGGGGACAGGGGGGAAAAACTGTTTTTT
V gene: TRBV2; J gene: TRBJ1-5; clone size: .; D gene: .; CDR3 protein: CASRTAQGMGNQPQHF; CDR3 DNA: TGTGCCAGCAGGACGGCACAGGGTATGGGCAATCAGCCCCAGCATTTT
V gene: TRBV28; J gene: TRBJ2-7; clone size: .; D gene: .; CDR3 protein: CASSGQFDLHEQYF; CDR3 DNA: TGTGCCAGCAGTGGACAGTTTGATCTCCACGAGCAGTACTTC
V gene: TRBV4-3; J gene: TRBJ2-1; clone size: .; D gene: TRBD2; CDR3 protein: CASSLLAGSYNEQFF; CDR3 DNA: TGCGCCAGCAGCCTACTAGCGGGGTCGTACAATGAGCAGTTCTTC
V gene: TRBV18; J gene: TRBJ2-1; clone size: few; D gene: TRBD1; CDR3 protein: CASSYRDRVRNEQFF; CDR3 DNA: TGTGCCAGCTCGTACCGGGACAGGGTTAGAAATGAGCAGTTCTTC
V gene: TRBV28; J gene: TRBJ2-3; clone size: .; D gene: TRBD2; CDR3 protein: CASAPPGATSGPPRYF; CDR3 DNA: TGTGCCAGCGCTCCCCCAGGGGCTACTAGCGGGCCCCCACGGTATTTT
V gene: TRBV6-2/TRBV6-3; J gene: TRBJ2-4; clone size: once; D gene: .; CDR3 protein: CASSYSGALVKNIQYF; CDR3 DNA: TGTGCCAGCAGTTACTCAGGGGCCCTAGTCAAAAACATTCAGTACTTC
V gene: TRBV9; J gene: TRBJ1-2; clone size: few; D gene: .; CDR3 protein: CASSEDSANYGYTF; CDR3 DNA: TGTGCCAGCAGCGAGGACTCAGCTAACTATGGCTACACCTTC